This record looks at one T cell receptor (beta chain) sequence and its context. These data come from a study of shared T cell receptors in the human thymus. Trimming removed 1 base from V and 2 bases from J; junction bases left unmatched: 10. This CDR3 has 17 residues. From germline, CDR1 is LNHNV and CDR2 YYDKDF (reference sequence). The assay was immunoSEQ multiplex PCR, and TCRdb's table has in-frame clones only and misses some. The sample shows hundreds of thousands of clones, about 90% of them seen only once. A further study also used this sample, focusing on human thymus T cells. That work states: The sample donors, healthy Finnish infants, were having corrective surgery for congenital heart defects. Thymic and blood repertoires appeared to display a bias in their usage of V and J genes.

The chain has TRBV15 and TRBJ2-7; 8 nucleotides align to TRBD2. Sequences were obtained from thymocytes. The receptor was isolated from a boy under two years old with a congenital heart defect. The chain's CDR3 is CATSRAWGGGPPYEQYF. The CDR3 bases are TGTGCCACCAGCAGAGCGTGGGGCGGGGGGCCCCCCTACGAGCAGTACTTC.